The present T cell receptor beta chain was sequenced within a study of blood T cell repertoires in COVID-19. As for the study in general: Researchers got acute and convalescent COVID-19 samples from the United States, Italy and Spain. In each case, the material was cDNA or gDNA derived from T cells, B-cell-depleted T cells, or PBMCs.

As processed by the authors: For nucleated cells, counts were estimated from reference gene primer amplification. Assay used: immunoSEQ multiplex PCR; TCRdb lists only in-frame clones, some missing. The V and J calls and clone size are taken from that table; D and trimming were inferred from the DNA. The sample consists of fewer than 90,000 clones, nearly 95% of them appearing once. Trimming left V 3 bases short and J 2 bases short, with 31 bases between. CDR1 is LGHNA, CDR2 YSLEER, per germline. This CDR3 has 22 residues. The chain is built from TRBV4-3 and TRBJ2-2, with D tentatively TRBD2 (5 bases). The receptor was derived from a human donor with active COVID-19. The donor label of this sample is uncertain. Sequencing was performed on peripheral blood. The CDR3 DNA follows: TGCGCCAGCAGCCATCGTCACCCCCTACCCGGGGAGCTCGACATAAACACCGGGGAGCTGTTTTTT. Encoded protein: CASSHRHPLPGELDINTGELFF.